This T cell receptor (beta chain) was identified in a study of T cell repertoires in cytomegalovirus infection. Across the study: Well-studied HLA-B-restricted epitopes and recently identified HLA-C-restricted epitopes of CMV were both used in the study. Matching HLA type, along with CMV infection, was indicated by public TCR beta signatures. Regarding the study as a whole: Ex vivo, HLA-C-restricted CMV-specific TCR beta clonotypes prevailed over the rest of the response.

As regards this clonotype: Its antigen is currently unknown.

TCRdb ran MiXCR on the reads and lists one entry per CDR3 protein. The sample includes some 500,000 distinct CDR3 sequences, 30% to 40% of them seen just once. This CDR3 has 15 residues. The V end lost 1 base, the J end lost 4 bases, and 11 bases lay between the germline ends. Germline loops: CDR1 SGHDN, CDR2 FVKESK. This rearrangement joins TRBV14 to TRBJ2-1, with D perhaps TRBD1 (6 bases). The sequence was obtained from a human donor in good health (CMV status not recorded). Some clones in this sample may be carry-over from other donors' samples. The sequencing used cultured PBMCs, collected from culture after CMV antigen stimulation. Here the CDR3 DNA reads TGTGCCAGCAGCCAAGGCGGACAGTGGTACAATGAGCAGTTCTTC. Protein product: CASSQGGQWYNEQFF.